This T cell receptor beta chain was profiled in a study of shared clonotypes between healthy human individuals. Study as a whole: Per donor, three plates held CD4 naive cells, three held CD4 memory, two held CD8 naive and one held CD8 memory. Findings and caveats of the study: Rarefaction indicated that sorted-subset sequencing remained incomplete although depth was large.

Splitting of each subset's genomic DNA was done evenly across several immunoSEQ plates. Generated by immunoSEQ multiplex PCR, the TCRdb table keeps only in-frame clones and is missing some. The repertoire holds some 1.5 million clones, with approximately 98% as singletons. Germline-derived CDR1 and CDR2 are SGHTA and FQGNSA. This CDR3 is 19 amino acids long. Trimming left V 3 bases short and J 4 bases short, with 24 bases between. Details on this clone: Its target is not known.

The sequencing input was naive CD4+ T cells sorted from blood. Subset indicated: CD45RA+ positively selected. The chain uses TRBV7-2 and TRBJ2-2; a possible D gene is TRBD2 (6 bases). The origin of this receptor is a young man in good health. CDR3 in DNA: TGTGCCAGCAGCTTTTTAGGGCCAGCAGGAGGGCCCCTCACCGGGGAGCTGTTTTTT. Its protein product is CASSFLGPAGGPLTGELFF.